This T cell receptor (beta chain) was captured in a study of vaccination and CD4 T cells after COVID-19. Background on the study: Overlapping spike peptides of SARS-CoV-2, HCoV-NL63, HCoV-OC43 and HCoV-229E stimulated the cells.

This CDR3 contains 16 residues. The germline V gene encodes CDR1 SGHAT and CDR2 FQNNGV. With 5 bases removed from V and 5 bases from J, the gap between germline ends came to 22 bases. The Oncomine TCR Beta short-read assay sequenced DNA from cultured CD4+ T cells. Genomic DNA was taken out of cultured CD4+ T cells by extraction. TCRdb analysed the PCR reads with MiXCR anew, one entry per CDR3 protein. The table records approximately 9,500 distinct CDR3 sequences, around 30% of them present only once. This clonotype has more than one count but fewer than ten. Its antigen remains unidentified. Treatment meaning: approximately 11-day PBMC culture with coronavirus spike peptide pools or control peptides (ViraFEST assay). Gathered ahead of the COVID-19 pandemic (2011-2018) were the CD4+ T cells of the unexposed donor. Every well contained some 2 million PBMCs, which were grown with about 10 IU/ml IL-2 and approximately 9.5 ug/ml peptide pools.

This receptor was identified in a human donor in good health. Specimen: CD4+ T cells from blood, cultured in vitro. The gene calls are TRBV11-2 and TRBJ2-7; D is possibly TRBD2 (6 bases). This CDR3 reads CASSQRVGPGGNEQYF. DNA for the CDR3: TGTGCCAGCAGCCAACGGGTGGGCCCCGGGGGTAACGAGCAGTACTTC.